This T cell receptor beta chain was sequenced during a study of shared clonotypes between healthy human individuals. V gave up 7 bases and J gave up 6 bases; unmatched junction bases: 17. The V gene's germline CDR1 is LNHDA and CDR2 SQIVND (reference sequence). The CDR3 length is 17 residues. This clone was found once. Data came from immunoSEQ multiplex PCR; TCRdb stores just in-frame clones and leaves some out. Counted here are roughly 700,000 clones, around 90% occurring once; the ten biggest clones make up about a third. The chain joins TRBV19 to TRBJ2-2; 7 nucleotides line up with TRBD2. The sequenced sample consisted of memory CD8+ T cells from PBMCs. Subset noted: CD45RO+ cells pooled with CCR7-negative TemRA cells. The receptor was isolated from a man aged 18 to 35 in good health. Some clones in this sample may be carry-over from other donors' samples. CDR3 sequence: CASNLGRSGAGSGELFF. CDR3 DNA sequence: TGTGCCAGTAACCTCGGGCGAAGCGGGGCGGGGTCCGGGGAGCTGTTTTTT.